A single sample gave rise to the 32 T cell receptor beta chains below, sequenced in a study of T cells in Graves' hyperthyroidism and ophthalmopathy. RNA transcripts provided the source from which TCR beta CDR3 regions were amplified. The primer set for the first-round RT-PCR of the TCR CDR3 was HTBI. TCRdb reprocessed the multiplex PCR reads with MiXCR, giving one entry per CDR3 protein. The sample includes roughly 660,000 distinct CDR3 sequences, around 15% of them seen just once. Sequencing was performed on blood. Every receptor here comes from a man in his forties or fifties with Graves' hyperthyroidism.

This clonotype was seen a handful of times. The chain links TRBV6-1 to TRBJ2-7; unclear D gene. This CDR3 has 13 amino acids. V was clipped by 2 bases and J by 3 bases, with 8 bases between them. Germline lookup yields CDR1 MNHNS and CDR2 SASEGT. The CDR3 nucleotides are TGTGCCAGCAGTGAATCGGGCAGCTACGAGCAGTACTTC. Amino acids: CASSESGSYEQYF.

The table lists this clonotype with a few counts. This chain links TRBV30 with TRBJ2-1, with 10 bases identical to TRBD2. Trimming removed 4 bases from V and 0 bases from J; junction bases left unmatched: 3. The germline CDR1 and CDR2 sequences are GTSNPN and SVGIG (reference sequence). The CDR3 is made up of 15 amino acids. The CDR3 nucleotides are TGTGCCTGGAAGAGCGGGAGGGCCTCCTACAATGAGCAGTTCTTC. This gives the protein CAWKSGRASYNEQFF.

The CDR3 spells CSARDPSGRDQETQYF. CDR3 DNA sequence: TGCAGTGCTAGAGATCCTAGCGGGAGAGACCAAGAGACCCAGTACTTC. This sequence joins TRBV20-1 and TRBJ2-5, with TRBD2 matching over 10 bases. Germline CDR1 is DFQATT and CDR2 is SNEGSKA (reference sequence). CDR3 length: 16 residues. The J segment lost 0 bases and the V segment lost 0 bases, leaving 4 bases of the junction unmatched.

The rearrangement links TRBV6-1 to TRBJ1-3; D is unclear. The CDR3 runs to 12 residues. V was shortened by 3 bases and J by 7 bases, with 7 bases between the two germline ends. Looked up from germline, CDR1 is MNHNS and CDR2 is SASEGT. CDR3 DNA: TGTGCCAGCAGTGATTTTAGGAACACCATATATTTT. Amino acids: CASSDFRNTIYF.

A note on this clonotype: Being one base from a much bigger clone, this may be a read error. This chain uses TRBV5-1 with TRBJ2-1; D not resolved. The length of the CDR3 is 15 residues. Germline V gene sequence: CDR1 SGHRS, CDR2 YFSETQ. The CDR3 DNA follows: TGCGCCAGCAGCTTGGTTGGGCCCTACTACAATGAGCAGCTCTTC. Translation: CASSLVGPYYNEQLF.

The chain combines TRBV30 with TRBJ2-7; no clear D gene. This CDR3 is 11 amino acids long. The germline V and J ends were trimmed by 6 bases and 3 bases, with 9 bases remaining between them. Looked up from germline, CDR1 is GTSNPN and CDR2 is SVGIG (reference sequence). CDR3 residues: CACTWVYEQYF. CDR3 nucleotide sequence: TGTGCCTGTACTTGGGTCTACGAGCAGTACTTC.

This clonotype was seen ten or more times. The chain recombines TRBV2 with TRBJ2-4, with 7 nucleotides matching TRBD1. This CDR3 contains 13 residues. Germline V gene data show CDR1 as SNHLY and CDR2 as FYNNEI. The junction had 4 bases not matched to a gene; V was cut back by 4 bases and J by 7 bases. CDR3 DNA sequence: TGTGCCAGCAGTGCTGACAGGGACAACATTCAGTACTTC. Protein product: CASSADRDNIQYF.

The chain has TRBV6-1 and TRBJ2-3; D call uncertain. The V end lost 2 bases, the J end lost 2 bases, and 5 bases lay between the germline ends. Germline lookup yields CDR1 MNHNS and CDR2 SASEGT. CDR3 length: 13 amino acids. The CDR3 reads CASSEMYTDTQYF. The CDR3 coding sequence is TGTGCCAGCAGTGAAATGTACACAGATACGCAGTATTTT.

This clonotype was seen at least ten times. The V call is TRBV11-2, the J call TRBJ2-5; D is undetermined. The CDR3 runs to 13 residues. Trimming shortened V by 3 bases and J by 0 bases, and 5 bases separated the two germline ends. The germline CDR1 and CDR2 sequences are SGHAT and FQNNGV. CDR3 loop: CASSFWNQETQYF. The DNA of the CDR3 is TGTGCCAGCAGCTTCTGGAACCAAGAGACCCAGTACTTC.

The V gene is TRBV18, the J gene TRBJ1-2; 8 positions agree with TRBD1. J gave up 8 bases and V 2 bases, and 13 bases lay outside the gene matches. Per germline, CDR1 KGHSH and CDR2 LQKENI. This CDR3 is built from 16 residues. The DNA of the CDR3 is TGTGCCAGCTCACCAGATACCCGTGCAGGGGGCTTCGGCTACACCTTC. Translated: CASSPDTRAGGFGYTF.

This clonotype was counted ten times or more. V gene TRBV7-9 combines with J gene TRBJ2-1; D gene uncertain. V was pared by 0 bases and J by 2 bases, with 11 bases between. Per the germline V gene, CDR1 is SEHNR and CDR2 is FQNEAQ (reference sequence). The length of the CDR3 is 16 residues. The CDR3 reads CASSLARQDPYNEQFF. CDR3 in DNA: TGTGCCAGCAGCTTAGCTCGGCAGGACCCCTACAATGAGCAGTTCTTC.

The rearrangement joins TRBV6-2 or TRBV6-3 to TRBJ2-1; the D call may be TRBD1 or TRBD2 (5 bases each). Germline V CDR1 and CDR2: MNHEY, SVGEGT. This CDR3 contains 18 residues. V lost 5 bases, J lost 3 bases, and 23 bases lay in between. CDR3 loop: CASSDFFGAYLYYNEQFF. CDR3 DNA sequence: TGTGCCAGCAGTGACTTTTTCGGGGCGTACTTATACTACAATGAGCAGTTCTTC.

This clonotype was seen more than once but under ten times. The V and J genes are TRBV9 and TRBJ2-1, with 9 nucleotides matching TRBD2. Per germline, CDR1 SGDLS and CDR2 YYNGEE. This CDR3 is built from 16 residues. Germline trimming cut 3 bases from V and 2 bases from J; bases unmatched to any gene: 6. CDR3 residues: CASSARASGAYNEQFF. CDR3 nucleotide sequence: TGTGCCAGCAGCGCCCGCGCTAGCGGGGCCTACAATGAGCAGTTCTTC.

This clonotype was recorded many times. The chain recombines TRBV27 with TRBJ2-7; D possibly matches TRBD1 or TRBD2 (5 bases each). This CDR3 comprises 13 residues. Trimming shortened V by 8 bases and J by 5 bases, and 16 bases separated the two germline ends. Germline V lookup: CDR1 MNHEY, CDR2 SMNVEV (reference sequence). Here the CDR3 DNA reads TGTGCCAGCCGGGCGACCGGGGCGGACGAGCAGTACTTC. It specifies CASRATGADEQYF.

In nucleotides, the CDR3 is TGTGCCAGCAGCAAGGAGGGGGCGCTTTCACCCCTCCACTTT. Its translation: CASSKEGALSPLHF. The chain recombines TRBV9 with TRBJ1-6, with 7 bases matching TRBD1. CDR3 length: 14 amino acids. Germline values: CDR1 SGDLS, CDR2 YYNGEE. V dropped 4 bases and J dropped 9; count of bases not matched to a gene: 7.

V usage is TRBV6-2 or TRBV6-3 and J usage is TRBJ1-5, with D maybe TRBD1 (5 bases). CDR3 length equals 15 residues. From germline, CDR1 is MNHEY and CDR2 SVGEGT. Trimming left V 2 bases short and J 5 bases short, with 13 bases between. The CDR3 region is CASSYHRTNDQPQHF. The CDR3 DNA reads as TGTGCCAGCAGTTACCACCGGACAAACGATCAGCCCCAGCATTTT.

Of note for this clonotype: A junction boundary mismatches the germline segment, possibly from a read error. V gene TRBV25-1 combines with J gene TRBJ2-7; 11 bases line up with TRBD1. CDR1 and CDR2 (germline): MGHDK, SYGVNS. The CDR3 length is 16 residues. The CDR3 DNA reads TGTGCCATCAGTACCCAGGACAGGGGGCGCCGGGGCGAGCAGTACTTC. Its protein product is CAISTQDRGRRGEQYF.

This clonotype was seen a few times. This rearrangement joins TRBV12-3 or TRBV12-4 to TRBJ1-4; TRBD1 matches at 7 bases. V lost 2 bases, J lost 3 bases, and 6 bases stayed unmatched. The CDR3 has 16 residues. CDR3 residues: CASSLLGTAANEKLFF. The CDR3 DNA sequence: TGTGCCAGCAGTTTATTAGGGACAGCGGCTAATGAAAAACTGTTTTTT.

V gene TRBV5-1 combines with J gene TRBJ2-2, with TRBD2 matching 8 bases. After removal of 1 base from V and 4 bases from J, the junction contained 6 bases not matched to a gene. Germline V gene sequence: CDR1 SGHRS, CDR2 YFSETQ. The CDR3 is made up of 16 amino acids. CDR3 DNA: TGCGCCAGCAGCTTGATGCCTAGCGGGTGCACCGGGGAGCTGTTTTTT. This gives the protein CASSLMPSGCTGELFF.

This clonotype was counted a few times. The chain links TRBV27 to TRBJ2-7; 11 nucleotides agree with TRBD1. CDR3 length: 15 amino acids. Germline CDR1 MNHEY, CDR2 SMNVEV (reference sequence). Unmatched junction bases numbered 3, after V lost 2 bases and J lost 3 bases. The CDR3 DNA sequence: TGTGCCAGCAGTTTAAGGACAGGGGGCGTCTACGAGCAGTACTTC. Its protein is CASSLRTGGVYEQYF.

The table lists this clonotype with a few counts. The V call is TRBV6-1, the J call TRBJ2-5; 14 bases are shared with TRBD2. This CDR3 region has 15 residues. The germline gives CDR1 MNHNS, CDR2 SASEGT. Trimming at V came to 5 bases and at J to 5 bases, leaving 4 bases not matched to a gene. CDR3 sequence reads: CASSRLAGGGETQYF. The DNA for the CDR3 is TGTGCCAGCAGTCGACTAGCGGGAGGGGGGGAGACCCAGTACTTC.

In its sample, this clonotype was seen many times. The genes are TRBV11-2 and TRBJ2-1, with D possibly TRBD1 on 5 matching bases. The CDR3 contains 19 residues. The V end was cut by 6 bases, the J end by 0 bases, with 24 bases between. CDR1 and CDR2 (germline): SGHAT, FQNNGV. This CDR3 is CASSPISQGRTSSYNEQFF. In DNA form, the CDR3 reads TGTGCCAGCAGTCCAATCTCCCAGGGCCGAACAAGCTCCTACAATGAGCAGTTCTTC. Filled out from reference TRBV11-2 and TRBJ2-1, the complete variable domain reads EAGVAQSPRYKIIEKRQSVAFWCNPISGHATLYWYQQILGQGPKLLIQFQNNGVVDDSQLPKDRFSAERLKGVDSTLKIQPAKLEDSAVYLCASSPISQGRTSSYNEQFFGPGTRLTVL.

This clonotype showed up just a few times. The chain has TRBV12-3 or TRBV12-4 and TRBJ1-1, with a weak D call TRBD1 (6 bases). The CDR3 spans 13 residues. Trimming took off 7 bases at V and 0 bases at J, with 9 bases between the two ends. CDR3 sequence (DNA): TGTGCCAGCAAGAGGACAGTGAACACTGAAGCTTTCTTT. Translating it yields CASKRTVNTEAFF.

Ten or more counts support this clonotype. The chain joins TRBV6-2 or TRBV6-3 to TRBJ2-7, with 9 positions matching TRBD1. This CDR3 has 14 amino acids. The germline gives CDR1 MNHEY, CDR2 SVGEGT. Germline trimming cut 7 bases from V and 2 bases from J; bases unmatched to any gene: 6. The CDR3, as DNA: TGTGCCAGCACCCACGGGACAGGGACCTACGAGCAGTACTTC. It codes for CASTHGTGTYEQYF.

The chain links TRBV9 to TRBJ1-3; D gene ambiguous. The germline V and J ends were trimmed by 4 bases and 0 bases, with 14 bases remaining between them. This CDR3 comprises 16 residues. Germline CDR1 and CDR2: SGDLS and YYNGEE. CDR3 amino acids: CASSKALGFSGNTIYF. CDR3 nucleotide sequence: TGTGCCAGCAGCAAAGCCCTCGGGTTCTCTGGAAACACCATATATTTT.

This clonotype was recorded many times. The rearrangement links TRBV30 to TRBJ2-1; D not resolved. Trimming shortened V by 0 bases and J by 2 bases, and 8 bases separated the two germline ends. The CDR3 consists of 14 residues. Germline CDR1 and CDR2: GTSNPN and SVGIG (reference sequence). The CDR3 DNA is TGTGCCTGGAGTGTTCGTGGGACCTACAATGAGCAGTTCTTC. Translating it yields CAWSVRGTYNEQFF.

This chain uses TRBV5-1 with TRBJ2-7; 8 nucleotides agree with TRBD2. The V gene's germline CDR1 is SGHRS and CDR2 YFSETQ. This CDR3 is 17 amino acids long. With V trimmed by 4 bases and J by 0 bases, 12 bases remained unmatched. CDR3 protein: CASSPLASGLSSYEQYF. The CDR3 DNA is TGCGCCAGCAGCCCTCTGGCTAGCGGGTTGAGCTCCTACGAGCAGTACTTC.

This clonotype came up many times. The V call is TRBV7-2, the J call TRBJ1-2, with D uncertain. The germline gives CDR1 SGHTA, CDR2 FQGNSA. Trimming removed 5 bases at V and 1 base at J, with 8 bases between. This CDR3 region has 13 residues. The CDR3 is CASSLDHNYGYTF. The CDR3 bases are TGTGCCAGCAGCCTGGACCATAACTATGGCTACACCTTC.

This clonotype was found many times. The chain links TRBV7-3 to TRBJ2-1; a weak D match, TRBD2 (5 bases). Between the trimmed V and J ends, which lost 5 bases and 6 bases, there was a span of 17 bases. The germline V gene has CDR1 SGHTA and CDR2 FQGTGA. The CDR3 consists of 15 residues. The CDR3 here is CASSPLGSAINEQFF. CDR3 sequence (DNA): TGTGCCAGCAGCCCACTAGGGTCGGCAATCAATGAGCAGTTCTTC. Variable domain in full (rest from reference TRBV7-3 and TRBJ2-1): GAGVSQTPSNKVTEKGKYVELRCDPISGHTALYWYRQSLGQGPEFLIYFQGTGAADDSGLPNDRFFAVRPEGSVSTLKIQRTERGDSAVYLCASSPLGSAINEQFFGPGTRLTVL.

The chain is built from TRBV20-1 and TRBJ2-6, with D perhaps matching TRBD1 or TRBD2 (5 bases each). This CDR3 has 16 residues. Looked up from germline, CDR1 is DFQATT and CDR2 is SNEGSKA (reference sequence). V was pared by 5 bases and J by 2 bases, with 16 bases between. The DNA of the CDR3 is TGCAGTGCTTACCGGGACCTTACTACTGGGGCCAACGTCCTGACTTTC. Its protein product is CSAYRDLTTGANVLTF.

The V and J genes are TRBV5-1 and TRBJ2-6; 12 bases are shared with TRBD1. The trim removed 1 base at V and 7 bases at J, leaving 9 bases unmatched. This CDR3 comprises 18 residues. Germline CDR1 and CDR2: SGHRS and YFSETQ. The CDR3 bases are TGCGCCAGCAGCTTGATGGGACAGGGGGCTCAGGGCGCCAACGTCCTGACTTTC. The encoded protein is CASSLMGQGAQGANVLTF.

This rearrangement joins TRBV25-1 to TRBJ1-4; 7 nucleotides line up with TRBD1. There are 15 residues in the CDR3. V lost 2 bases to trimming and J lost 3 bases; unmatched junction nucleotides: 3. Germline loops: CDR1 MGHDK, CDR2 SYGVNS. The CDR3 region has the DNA TGTGCCAGCAGTGAAGCGGGACAGTCTAATGAAAAACTGTTTTTT. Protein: CASSEAGQSNEKLFF.